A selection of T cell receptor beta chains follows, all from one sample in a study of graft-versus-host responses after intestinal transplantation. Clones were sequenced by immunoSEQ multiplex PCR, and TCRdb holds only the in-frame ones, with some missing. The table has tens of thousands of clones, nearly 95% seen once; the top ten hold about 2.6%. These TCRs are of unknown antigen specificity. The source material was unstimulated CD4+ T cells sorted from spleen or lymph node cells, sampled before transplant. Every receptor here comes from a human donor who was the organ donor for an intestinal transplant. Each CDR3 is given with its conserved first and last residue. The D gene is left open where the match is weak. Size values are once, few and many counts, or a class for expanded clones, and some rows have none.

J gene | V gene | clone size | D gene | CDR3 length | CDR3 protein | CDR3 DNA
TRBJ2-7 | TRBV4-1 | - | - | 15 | CASSQVSSNSYEQYF | TGCGCCAGCAGCCAAGTTAGCAGCAACTCCTACGAGCAGTACTTC
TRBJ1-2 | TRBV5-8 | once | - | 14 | CASSLRGISYGYTF | TGTGCCAGCAGCTTGAGAGGAATTAGCTATGGCTACACCTTC
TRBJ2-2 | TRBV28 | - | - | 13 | CASSLANTGELFF | TGTGCCAGCAGTTTAGCGAACACCGGGGAGCTGTTTTTT
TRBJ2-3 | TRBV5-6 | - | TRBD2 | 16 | CASSGGLAGSTDTQYF | TGTGCCAGCAGCGGGGGACTAGCGGGAAGCACAGATACGCAGTATTTT
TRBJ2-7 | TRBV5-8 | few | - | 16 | CASSTERTILSYEQYF | TGTGCCAGCAGCACTGAAAGGACTATCCTTTCCTACGAGCAGTACTTC
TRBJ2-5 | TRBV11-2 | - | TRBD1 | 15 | CASSRQGQGSETQYF | TGTGCCAGCAGCCGACAGGGACAGGGGAGCGAGACCCAGTACTTC
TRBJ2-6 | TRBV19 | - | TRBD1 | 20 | CASSTFSGTVMAQGANVLTF | TGTGCCAGTAGTACCTTCTCGGGGACAGTAATGGCCCAGGGGGCCAACGTCCTGACTTTC
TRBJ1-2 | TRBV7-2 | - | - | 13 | CASSLADSHGYTF | TGTGCCAGCAGCTTAGCTGATTCCCATGGCTACACCTTC
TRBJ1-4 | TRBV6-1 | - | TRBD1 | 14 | CASLYRGTNEKLFF | TGTGCCAGCCTCTACAGGGGAACTAATGAAAAACTGTTTTTT
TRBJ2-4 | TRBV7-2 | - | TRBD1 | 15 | CASSLGQGAKNIQYF | TGTGCCAGCAGCTTGGGACAGGGGGCCAAAAACATTCAGTACTTC
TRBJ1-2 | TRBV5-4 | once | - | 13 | CASSLGQVNGYTF | TGTGCCAGCAGCTTGGGACAGGTCAATGGCTACACCTTC
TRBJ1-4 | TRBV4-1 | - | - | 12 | CASSQGGEKLFF | TGCGCCAGCAGCCAAGGTGGTGAAAAACTGTTTTTT
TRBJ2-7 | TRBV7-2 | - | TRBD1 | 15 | CASSLEQGASYEQYF | TGTGCCAGCAGCTTAGAACAGGGGGCCTCCTACGAGCAGTACTTC
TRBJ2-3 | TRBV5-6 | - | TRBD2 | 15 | CASSLGLAVTDTQYF | TGTGCCAGCAGCTTAGGACTAGCGGTCACAGATACGCAGTATTTT
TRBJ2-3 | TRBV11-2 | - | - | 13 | CASSLSGTDTQYF | TGTGCCAGCAGCCTCAGCGGCACAGATACGCAGTATTTT
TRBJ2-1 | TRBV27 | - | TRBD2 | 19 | CASIPSPTSGRATYNEQFF | TGTGCCAGCATTCCCAGCCCGACTAGCGGGAGGGCCACCTACAATGAGCAGTTCTTC
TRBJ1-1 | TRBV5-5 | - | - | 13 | CASSLIMNTEAFF | TGTGCCAGCAGCTTGATTATGAACACTGAAGCTTTCTTT
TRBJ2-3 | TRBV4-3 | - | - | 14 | CASSLQEIVDTQYF | TGCGCCAGCAGCCTCCAGGAGATCGTAGATACGCAGTATTTT
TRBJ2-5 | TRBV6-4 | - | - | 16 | CASSDSQRLRQETQYF | TGTGCCAGCAGTGACTCGCAGCGACTACGCCAAGAGACCCAGTACTTC
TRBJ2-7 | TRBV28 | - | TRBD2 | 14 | CAGQRGSPPYEQYF | TGTGCCGGCCAGCGGGGGAGCCCCCCCTACGAGCAGTACTTC
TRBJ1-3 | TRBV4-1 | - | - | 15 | CASSQEGLTGNTIYF | TGCGCCAGCAGCCAAGAAGGGTTAACTGGAAACACCATATATTTT
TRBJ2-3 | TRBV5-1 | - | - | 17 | CASSRFSDSPNSDTQYF | TGCGCCAGCAGCCGATTCTCGGATTCCCCTAACTCAGATACGCAGTATTTT
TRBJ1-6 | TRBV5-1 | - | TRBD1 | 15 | CASSNRTGLNSPLHF | TGCGCCAGCAGCAATAGGACAGGACTTAATTCACCCCTCCACTTT
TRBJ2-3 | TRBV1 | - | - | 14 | CTSSQGGGTDTQYF | TGCACCAGCAGCCAAGGGGGAGGCACAGATACGCAGTATTTT
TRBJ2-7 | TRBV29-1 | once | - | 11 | CSVVLDYEQYF | TGCAGCGTTGTTTTGGACTACGAGCAGTACTTC
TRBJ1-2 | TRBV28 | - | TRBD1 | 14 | CASSLIRGLGGYTF | TGTGCCAGCAGTTTAATAAGGGGGCTTGGAGGCTACACCTTC
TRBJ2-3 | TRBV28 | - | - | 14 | CASQTSGSTDTQYF | TGTGCCAGTCAGACAAGCGGTAGCACAGATACGCAGTATTTT
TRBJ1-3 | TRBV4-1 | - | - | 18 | CASSQERAGRSSGNTIYF | TGCGCCAGCAGCCAAGAGAGGGCAGGGAGGTCCTCTGGAAACACCATATATTTT
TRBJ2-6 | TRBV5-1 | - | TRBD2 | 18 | CASSVRTSGLSGANVLTF | TGCGCCAGCAGCGTGAGGACTAGCGGCCTCTCTGGGGCCAACGTCCTGACTTTC
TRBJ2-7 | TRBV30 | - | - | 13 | CAWSRYSPYEQYF | TGTGCCTGGAGTAGGTACTCACCCTACGAGCAGTACTTC
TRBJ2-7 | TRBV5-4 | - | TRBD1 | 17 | CASSDLTGTGGSYEQYF | TGTGCCAGCAGCGATTTAACCGGGACAGGGGGCTCCTACGAGCAGTACTTC
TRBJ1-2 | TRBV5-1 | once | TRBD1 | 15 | CASSPGTGGDYGYTF | TGCGCCAGCAGCCCCGGGACAGGGGGCGACTATGGCTACACCTTC
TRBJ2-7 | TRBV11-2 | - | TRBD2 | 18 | CASSSGLAGGPGSGEQYF | TGTGCCAGCAGCTCTGGACTAGCGGGAGGGCCAGGGTCAGGCGAGCAGTACTTC
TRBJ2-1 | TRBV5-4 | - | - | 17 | CASSSSAAGLGYNEQFF | TGTGCCAGCAGCTCCTCGGCGGCGGGATTGGGCTACAATGAGCAGTTCTTC
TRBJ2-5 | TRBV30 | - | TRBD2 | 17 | CAWSVNRGLAGEGTQYF | TGTGCCTGGAGTGTAAATAGGGGACTAGCGGGAGAAGGGACCCAGTACTTC
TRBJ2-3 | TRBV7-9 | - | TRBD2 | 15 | CASSLTSGRADTQYF | TGTGCCAGCAGCTTGACTAGCGGGAGGGCCGATACGCAGTATTTT
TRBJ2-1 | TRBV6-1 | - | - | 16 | CASSEIGDPHDNEQFF | TGTGCCAGCAGTGAAATCGGAGACCCTCACGACAATGAGCAGTTCTTC
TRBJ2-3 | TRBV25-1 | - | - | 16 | CASSEYWASGEDTQYF | TGTGCCAGCAGTGAATACTGGGCCTCAGGAGAGGATACGCAGTATTTT
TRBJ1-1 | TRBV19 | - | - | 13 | CASSNTVNTEAFF | TGTGCCAGTAGTAATACTGTCAACACTGAAGCTTTCTTT
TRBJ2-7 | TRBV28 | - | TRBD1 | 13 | CASRMGQGYEQYF | TGTGCCAGCAGGATGGGACAGGGCTACGAGCAGTACTTC
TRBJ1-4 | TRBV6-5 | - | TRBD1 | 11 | CASGTAEKLFF | TGTGCCAGCGGGACAGCTGAAAAACTGTTTTTT
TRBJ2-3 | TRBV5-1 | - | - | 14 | CASRIWGSTDTQYF | TGCGCCAGCAGAATCTGGGGCAGCACAGATACGCAGTATTTT
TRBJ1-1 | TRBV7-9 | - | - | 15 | CASSLEATGYTEAFF | TGTGCCAGCAGCTTAGAGGCGACCGGGTACACTGAAGCTTTCTTT
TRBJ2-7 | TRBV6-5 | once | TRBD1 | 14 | CASSYGGQAYEQYF | TGTGCCAGCAGTTACGGGGGACAGGCCTACGAGCAGTACTTC
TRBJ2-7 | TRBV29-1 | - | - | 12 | CSVAGSGYEQYF | TGCAGCGTGGCCGGGTCTGGGTACGAGCAGTACTTC